Listed below are T cell receptor beta chains from one sample, sequenced in a study of regulatory T cells in long-lasting Graves disease. TCRdb independently ran MiXCR on the multiplex PCR reads; one entry per CDR3 protein. The top ten clones hold under 35% of a sample with 350,000 to 450,000 distinct CDR3 sequences, less than 30% of them seen once. The input for sequencing was peripheral blood mononuclear cells (PBMCs), taken when the disease was refractory, from a patient treated with antithyroid drugs. All receptors derive from a woman aged 35 to 49 with Graves disease. Each CDR3 is given with its conserved first and last residue. A D gene is named only where the DNA matches it firmly. Some rows have no size entry. The others give once, few or many, or a class for an expanded clone.

D: NA
V: TRBV12-3/TRBV12-4
J: TRBJ2-2
size: many
CDR3: CASSHSSGRPRGELFF
DNA: TGTGCCAGCAGTCACAGCTCAGGGAGGCCTCGGGGAGAGCTGTTTTTT

D: TRBD2
V: TRBV2
J: TRBJ2-1
size: NA
CDR3: CASREWTSDNYNEQFF
DNA: TGTGCCAGCAGGGAATGGACTAGCGACAACTACAATGAGCAGTTCTTC

D: TRBD1
V: TRBV12-3/TRBV12-4
J: TRBJ2-5
size: NA
CDR3: CASRFLGQGKETQYF
DNA: TGTGCCAGCAGGTTTTTAGGACAGGGTAAAGAGACCCAGTACTTC

D: NA
V: TRBV6-5
J: TRBJ2-7
size: NA
CDR3: CASSYSDSLSFEQYF
DNA: TGTGCCAGCAGTTACTCTGACAGCCTCTCTTTTGAGCAGTACTTC

D: NA
V: TRBV6-1
J: TRBJ2-2
size: NA
CDR3: CASSLQVGMAGELFF
DNA: TGTGCCAGCAGCCTGCAAGTGGGGATGGCCGGGGAGCTGTTTTTT

D: NA
V: TRBV25-1
J: TRBJ1-1
size: NA
CDR3: CASTRGFVNTEAFF
DNA: TGTGCCAGCACGAGGGGATTTGTGAACACTGAAGCTTTCTTT

D: NA
V: TRBV29-1
J: TRBJ2-5
size: few
CDR3: CSVERQNSQETQYF
DNA: TGCAGCGTTGAAAGGCAGAACAGCCAAGAGACCCAGTACTTC

D: NA
V: TRBV5-6
J: TRBJ2-7
size: few
CDR3: CASSDLMDSPRSYEQYF
DNA: TGTGCCAGCAGCGACCTAATGGACAGCCCCCGTTCCTACGAGCAGTACTTC

D: TRBD2
V: TRBV4-2
J: TRBJ2-7
size: few
CDR3: CASSEASGGAYEQYF
DNA: TGTGCCAGCAGCGAAGCTAGCGGGGGAGCCTACGAGCAGTACTTC

D: NA
V: TRBV7-3
J: TRBJ2-7
size: NA
CDR3: CASSPDGLRARYEQYF
DNA: TGTGCCAGCAGCCCCGACGGCCTCAGGGCCCGATACGAGCAGTACTTC

D: NA
V: TRBV20-1
J: TRBJ1-5
size: NA
CDR3: CSASRGGGRGQPQHF
DNA: TGCAGTGCTAGCCGTGGGGGAGGCCGGGGCCAGCCCCAGCATTTT

D: NA
V: TRBV11-2
J: TRBJ2-5
size: many
CDR3: CASSWWMTEKTQYF
DNA: TGTGCCAGCAGCTGGTGGATGACGGAAAAGACCCAGTACTTC

D: NA
V: TRBV28
J: TRBJ1-2
size: many
CDR3: CASRSDRGQFYTF
DNA: TGTGCCAGCAGATCCGACCGGGGACAATTTTACACCTTC

D: TRBD1
V: TRBV29-1
J: TRBJ1-4
size: NA
CDR3: CSVEGGTGVSNEKLFF
DNA: TGCAGCGTTGAAGGGGGCACAGGGGTGTCTAATGAAAAACTGTTTTTT

D: NA
V: TRBV6-1
J: TRBJ1-1
size: NA
CDR3: CASSPLVTGAEAFF
DNA: TGTGCCAGCAGTCCTCTCGTGACCGGAGCTGAAGCTTTCTTT

D: TRBD1
V: TRBV20-1
J: TRBJ1-2
size: NA
CDR3: CSATSGTGGRDYGYTF
DNA: TGCAGTGCTACTTCCGGGACAGGGGGACGTGACTATGGCTACACCTTC